Each of the 25 T cell receptor beta chains below was sequenced from the same sample in a study of blood T cell repertoires in COVID-19 (dated by TCRdb to the early 2020s). Library preparation used the immunoSEQ multiplex PCR assay. The source is immuneACCESS, and TCRdb retained only in-frame sequences with V and J called. Part of the clones is not carried over; for the studies checked, unresolved V genes explain less than half of this, and the remainder is unexplained. For this sample the table gives around 53,000 clones, of which around nine tenths were detected only once. Clones ranked in the top ten supply around 4% of the sample. Sequencing was performed on peripheral blood. These receptors were collected from a man aged 50-59 years with acute or convalescent COVID-19.

The chain is built from TRBV7-3 and TRBJ2-2, with TRBD2 matching over 9 bases. With 6 bases clipped from V and 3 bases from J, the junction kept 8 bases outside the gene matches. Germline V CDR1 and CDR2: SGHTA, FQGTGA. The CDR3 spans 16 residues. CDR3 in DNA: TGTGCCAGCAGTTCCGCGGGGGGGCCCGACACCGGGGAGCTGTTTTTT. Translated: CASSSAGGPDTGELFF.

The chain employs TRBV27 and TRBJ1-5; maybe TRBD1 (6 bases). The CDR3 is 14 residues long. Germline V gene data show CDR1 as MNHEY and CDR2 as SMNVEV (reference sequence). Between the trimmed V and J ends, which lost 6 bases and 4 bases, there was a span of 13 bases. The CDR3, as DNA: TGTGCCAGCAGCCTAGACAGGATAAATCAGCCCCAGCATTTT. Residues: CASSLDRINQPQHF.

The V call is TRBV6-5, the J call TRBJ1-2; D remains unclear. CDR1 is MNHEY, CDR2 SVGAGI, per germline. The CDR3 contains 14 residues. V shed 7 bases and J shed 7 bases, with 19 bases lying between them. The CDR3 sequence is CASTQLGQARGYTF. The CDR3 nucleotides read TGTGCCAGCACCCAGTTGGGCCAAGCACGTGGCTACACCTTC.

The CDR3 region is CASSSAKGQGAVEQYF. The CDR3 nucleotides read TGTGCCAGCAGCTCGGCCAAGGGGCAGGGGGCGGTCGAGCAGTACTTC. J is TRBJ2-7 and V is TRBV5-6, with 8 positions matching TRBD1. The V segment lost 3 bases and the J segment 6 bases; nucleotides outside the gene matches: 14. The germline V gene has CDR1 SGHDT and CDR2 YYEEEE. The CDR3 extends over 16 amino acids.

This clone has only one observation. This chain joins TRBV10-1 and TRBJ2-1; 11 positions match TRBD2. Germline V CDR1 and CDR2: WNHNN, SYGVQD (reference sequence). V lost 0 bases to trimming and J lost 6 bases; unmatched junction nucleotides: 7. The CDR3 covers 17 residues. The CDR3 sequence: CASSESVLAGAINEQFF. CDR3 bases: TGCGCCAGCAGTGAGTCGGTACTAGCGGGGGCCATCAATGAGCAGTTCTTC.

This chain connects TRBV19 to TRBJ1-2; D is perhaps TRBD1 (6 bases). The CDR3 covers 12 residues. The ends were cut back, 7 bases at V and 5 bases at J, with 11 bases in the middle. Germline CDR1 is LNHDA and CDR2 is SQIVND (reference sequence). The CDR3 loop reads CASTAGAYGYTF. As DNA, the CDR3 is TGTGCCAGTACGGCAGGGGCTTATGGCTACACCTTC. The full variable domain, rest sourced from reference TRBV19 and TRBJ1-2, is DGGITQSPKYLFRKEGQNVTLSCEQNLNHDAMYWYRQDPGQGLRLIYYSQIVNDFQKGDIAEGYSVSREKKESFPLTVTSAQKNPTAFYLCASTAGAYGYTFGSGTRLTVV.

Only a few counts were recorded for this clone. The rearrangement uses TRBV10-1 and TRBJ1-1; no clear D gene. This CDR3 has 14 residues. Germline V lookup: CDR1 WNHNN, CDR2 SYGVQD (reference sequence). Trimming took 0 bases from V and 1 from J, leaving 6 bases between them. The CDR3 sequence is CASSESGGNTEAFF. CDR3 DNA: TGCGCCAGCAGTGAGTCAGGAGGGAACACTGAAGCTTTCTTT.

In its sample, this clone was seen once. V is TRBV24-1 and J is TRBJ2-2, with D tentatively TRBD2 (5 bases). V lost 7 bases to trimming and J lost 1 base, with 9 bases between them. The CDR3 sequence is 14 residues long. Germline loops: CDR1 KGHDR, CDR2 SFDVKD. As DNA, the CDR3 is TGTGCCACCAGCAGAGCGGAGAACACCGGGGAGCTGTTTTTT. Its protein is CATSRAENTGELFF.

The chain combines TRBV6-5 with TRBJ1-2; the match to TRBD1 covers 10 bases. V shed 6 bases and J 2 bases; nucleotides not matched to a gene: 3. Germline CDR1 is MNHEY and CDR2 is SVGAGI. This CDR3 is built from 14 residues. The DNA of the CDR3 is TGTGCCAGCAGATTGGGACAGGGGAACTATGGCTACACCTTC. Amino acids: CASRLGQGNYGYTF.

This sequence joins TRBV19 and TRBJ2-1; 15 positions agree with TRBD2. The CDR3 runs to 16 residues. The V and J ends lost 4 bases and 6 bases, in that order; junction bases with no gene match: 4. Germline CDR1 LNHDA, CDR2 SQIVND (reference sequence). DNA of the CDR3: TGTGCCAGTAGTAAGGGACTAGCGGGAGGTTCCAATGAGCAGTTCTTC. Translating gives CASSKGLAGGSNEQFF.

The chain uses TRBV19 and TRBJ2-2; TRBD1 agrees at 7 bases. The germline CDR1 and CDR2 sequences are LNHDA and SQIVND (reference sequence). The CDR3 spans 15 residues. V shed 4 bases and J 4 bases; nucleotides not matched to a gene: 6. The CDR3 loop is CASSRKQGSTGELFF. The CDR3 region has the DNA TGTGCCAGTAGTAGAAAACAGGGGAGCACCGGGGAGCTGTTTTTT. The whole variable domain, filled in from reference TRBV19 and TRBJ2-2, reads DGGITQSPKYLFRKEGQNVTLSCEQNLNHDAMYWYRQDPGQGLRLIYYSQIVNDFQKGDIAEGYSVSREKKESFPLTVTSAQKNPTAFYLCASSRKQGSTGELFFGEGSRLTVL.

V and J are TRBV9 and TRBJ2-5; 8 nucleotides align to TRBD2. The length of the CDR3 is 16 residues. After removal of 4 bases from V and 0 bases from J, the junction contained 8 bases not matched to a gene. From germline, CDR1 is SGDLS and CDR2 YYNGEE. The CDR3 is CASSPTPGLDQETQYF. The CDR3 DNA follows: TGTGCCAGCAGCCCTACTCCGGGACTAGACCAAGAGACCCAGTACTTC.

The CDR3 loop is CASSLAQAGVFTDTQYF. The CDR3 coding sequence is TGTGCCAGCAGCTTAGCGCAGGCGGGTGTATTCACAGATACGCAGTATTTT. The chain joins TRBV7-8 to TRBJ2-3; the D gene is possibly TRBD2 (5 bases). This CDR3 contains 17 residues. CDR1 is SGHVS and CDR2 is FQNEAQ in the germline V gene. V lost 0 bases and J lost 2, with 15 bases in between.

This clone was counted a few times. The J gene is TRBJ2-1, the V gene TRBV3-1 (or the pseudogene TRBV3-2); perhaps TRBD1 as D (8 bases). The CDR3 consists of 16 residues. Germline V gene data show CDR1 as LGHDT and CDR2 as YNNKEL (reference sequence). Trimming cost V 3 bases and J 3 bases, with 15 bases left between them. CDR3 region: CASSQGLQGVYNEQFF. CDR3 DNA sequence: TGTGCCAGCAGCCAGGGACTACAGGGGGTCTACAATGAGCAGTTCTTC.

The chain carries TRBV11-3 and TRBJ2-3; 9 bases fit TRBD2. The germline gives CDR1 SGHNT, CDR2 YENEEA. J was trimmed by 1 base and V by 2 bases; bases with no gene match: 4. This CDR3 is 16 amino acids long. The CDR3 here is CASSLLAGYGTDTQYF. CDR3 nucleotides: TGTGCCAGCAGCTTACTAGCGGGGTATGGCACAGATACGCAGTATTTT. The full variable domain, with the rest looked up from reference TRBV11-3 and TRBJ2-3, is EAGVVQSPRYKIIEKKQPVAFWCNPISGHNTLYWYLQNLGQGPELLIRYENEEAVDDSQLPKDRFSAERLKGVDSTLKIQPAELGDSAVYLCASSLLAGYGTDTQYFGPGTRLTVL.

This chain uses TRBV28 with TRBJ1-5; D call uncertain. This CDR3 contains 15 residues. CDR1 MDHEN and CDR2 SYDVKM come from the germline V gene. Trimming shortened V by 1 base and J by 5 bases, and 12 bases separated the two germline ends. In DNA, the CDR3 is TGTGCCAGCAGTTTATCCGGGGTAAGTCATCAGCCCCAGCATTTT. This gives the protein CASSLSGVSHQPQHF.

DNA of the CDR3: TGCAGCGTTGAATGTAAGGGGTTATCCTACGAGCAGTACTTC. This translates into CSVECKGLSYEQYF. V usage is TRBV29-1 and J usage is TRBJ2-7; a possible D gene is TRBD1 (5 bases). The CDR3 is 14 amino acids. V was trimmed by 2 bases and J by 1 base, leaving 12 bases between them. Germline V gene sequence: CDR1 SQVTM, CDR2 ANQGSEA.

J is TRBJ2-1 and V is TRBV24-1; 7 nucleotides line up with TRBD2. This CDR3 comprises 16 residues. The germline V gene has CDR1 KGHDR and CDR2 SFDVKD. V was pared by 2 bases and J by 8 bases, with 11 bases of the junction left unmatched. The CDR3 bases are TGTGCCACCAGTGATTCGGCCAGCGGGATGACGGATGAGCAGTTCTTC. It is translated as CATSDSASGMTDEQFF.

This clone was recorded only once. The chain recombines TRBV7-9 with TRBJ1-3; 8 bases line up with TRBD1. This CDR3 is 17 amino acids long. Unmatched junction bases numbered 10, after V lost 6 bases and J lost 0 bases. Germline V gene lookup returns CDR1 SEHNR and CDR2 FQNEAQ (reference sequence). CDR3 sequence: CASRQTDRGSSGNTIYF. The CDR3 bases are TGTGCCAGCAGACAAACCGACAGGGGAAGCTCTGGAAACACCATATATTTT.

V and J are TRBV29-1 and TRBJ2-1; D remains ambiguous. The V end was cut by 4 bases, the J end by 3 bases, with 7 bases between. In germline, CDR1 is SQVTM, CDR2 ANQGSEA. CDR3 length: 12 amino acids. CDR3 nucleotide sequence: TGCAGCGTTGTGCAGAACTACAATGAGCAGTTCTTC. Its protein product is CSVVQNYNEQFF.

The V gene is TRBV20-1, the J gene TRBJ1-2; TRBD1 might be the D (5 bases). This CDR3 is built from 10 residues. Germline V gene data show CDR1 as DFQATT and CDR2 as SNEGSKA (reference sequence). V shed 5 bases and J shed 8 bases, with 9 bases lying between them. The CDR3 protein is CSAQGEGYTF. The CDR3 DNA reads TGCAGTGCTCAGGGCGAGGGCTACACCTTC.

This rearrangement joins TRBV5-5 to TRBJ2-4; 9 bases align to TRBD1. The CDR3 sequence is 16 residues long. Germline V gene lookup returns CDR1 SGHKS and CDR2 YYEKEE (reference sequence). V was pared by 2 bases and J by 0 bases, with 3 bases of the junction left unmatched. CDR3 region: CASSLGQGIAKNIQYF. CDR3 DNA: TGTGCCAGCAGCTTAGGACAGGGGATAGCCAAAAACATTCAGTACTTC.

The chain links TRBV6-1 to TRBJ2-6; 8 positions agree with TRBD2. The CDR3 sequence is 18 residues long. CDR1 is MNHNS, CDR2 SASEGT, per germline. Germline trimming cut 1 base from V and 0 bases from J; bases unmatched to any gene: 5. This CDR3 is CASSEGLAGSSGANVLTF. For the CDR3, the DNA is TGTGCCAGCAGTGAAGGGTTAGCGGGATCCTCTGGGGCCAACGTCCTGACTTTC.

This clone has a handful of counts. The chain joins TRBV28 to TRBJ1-3; D unclear. CDR3 length equals 13 residues. Trimming removed 5 bases from V and 0 bases from J, with 5 bases in between. Germline V lookup: CDR1 MDHEN, CDR2 SYDVKM. The DNA for the CDR3 is TGTGCCAGCAGTCTAACCTCTGGAAACACCATATATTTT. The encoded protein is CASSLTSGNTIYF.

This rearrangement joins TRBV14 to TRBJ2-7; D ambiguous. The germline V gene has CDR1 SGHDN and CDR2 FVKESK. The CDR3 is 15 amino acids. V lost 0 bases and J lost 2, with 11 bases in between. The DNA for the CDR3 is TGTGCCAGCAGCCAAGATGAGTACCCGACCTACGAGCAGTACTTC. It is translated as CASSQDEYPTYEQYF.